This entry lists 3 T cell receptor beta chains sequenced from one sample in a study of cytomegalovirus exposure and HLA in healthy donors (dated by TCRdb to about 2017). Libraries were made using the immunoSEQ multiplex PCR assay. The clones in this table, taken by TCRdb from immuneACCESS, are in-frame only. Not every clone is retained; where verified, under half of the shortfall comes from an unresolved V gene, and the cause of the rest is unknown. In all, the sample holds 140,000 or so clones, and approximately 90% of those were seen once. Of the sample, about 0.65% is held by the ten largest clones. The sample comprised PBMCs. These receptors originate from a man between 18 and 29 years old in good health and CMV-seronegative.

The J gene is TRBJ2-3, the V gene TRBV6-1; the D is unclear. V was pared by 0 bases and J by 0 bases, with 7 bases between. Germline assignment: CDR1 MNHNS and CDR2 SASEGT. The length of the CDR3 is 15 residues. The CDR3 sequence: CASSEAKASTDTQYF. In DNA, the CDR3 is TGTGCCAGCAGTGAAGCCAAAGCTAGCACAGATACGCAGTATTTT.

The rearrangement uses TRBV5-4 and TRBJ2-7; 7 nucleotides line up with TRBD2. V was pared by 2 bases and J by 4 bases, with 0 bases of the junction left unmatched. CDR3 size: 12 residues. Germline V lookup: CDR1 SGHNT, CDR2 YYREEE (reference sequence). The CDR3 loop is CASSFGGYEQYF. DNA of the CDR3: TGTGCCAGCAGCTTCGGGGGGTACGAGCAGTACTTC.

V and J are TRBV18 and TRBJ2-2; the D gene is possibly TRBD1 (5 bases). The CDR3 extends over 15 amino acids. Looked up from germline, CDR1 is KGHSH and CDR2 is LQKENI. Between the trimmed V and J ends, which lost 5 bases and 5 bases, there was a span of 15 bases. The CDR3 loop is CASSALGHSTGELFF. The CDR3 region has the DNA TGTGCCAGCTCAGCCTTAGGACATTCAACCGGGGAGCTGTTTTTT.